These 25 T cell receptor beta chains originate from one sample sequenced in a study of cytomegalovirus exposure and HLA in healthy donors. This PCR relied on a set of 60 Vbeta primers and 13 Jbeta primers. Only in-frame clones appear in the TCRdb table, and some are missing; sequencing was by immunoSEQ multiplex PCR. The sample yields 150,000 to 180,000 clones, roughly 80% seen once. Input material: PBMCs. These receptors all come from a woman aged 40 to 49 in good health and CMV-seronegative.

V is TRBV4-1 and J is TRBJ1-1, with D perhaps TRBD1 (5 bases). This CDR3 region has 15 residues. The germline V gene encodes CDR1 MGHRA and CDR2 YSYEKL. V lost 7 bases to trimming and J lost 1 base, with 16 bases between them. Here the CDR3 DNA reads TGCGCCAGCACCCCAGGTCAGGGCCCGAACACTGAAGCTTTCTTT. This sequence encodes CASTPGQGPNTEAFF.

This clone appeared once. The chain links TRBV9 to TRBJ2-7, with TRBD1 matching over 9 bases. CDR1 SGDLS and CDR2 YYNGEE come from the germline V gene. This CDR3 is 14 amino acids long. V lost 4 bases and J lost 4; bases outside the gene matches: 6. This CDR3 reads CASSTRDRVYEQYF. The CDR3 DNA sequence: TGTGCCAGCAGCACCCGGGACAGGGTGTACGAGCAGTACTTC.

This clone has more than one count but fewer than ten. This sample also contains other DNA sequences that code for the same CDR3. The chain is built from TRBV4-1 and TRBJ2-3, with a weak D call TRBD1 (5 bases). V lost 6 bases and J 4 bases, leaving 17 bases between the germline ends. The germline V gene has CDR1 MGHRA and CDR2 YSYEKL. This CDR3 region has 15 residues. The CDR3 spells CASRRIGQGSDTQYF. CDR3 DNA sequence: TGCGCCAGCAGACGCATCGGGCAGGGATCAGATACGCAGTATTTT.

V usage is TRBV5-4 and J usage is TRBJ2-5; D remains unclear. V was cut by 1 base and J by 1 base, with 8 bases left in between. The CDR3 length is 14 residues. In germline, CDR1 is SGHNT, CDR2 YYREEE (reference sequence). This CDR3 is CASSLRGLQETQYF. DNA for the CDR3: TGTGCCAGCAGCTTGAGAGGTCTCCAAGAGACCCAGTACTTC. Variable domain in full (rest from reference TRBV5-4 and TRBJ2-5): ETGVTQSPTHLIKTRGQQVTLRCSSQSGHNTVSWYQQALGQGPQFIFQYYREEENGRGNFPPRFSGLQFPNYSSELNVNALELDDSALYLCASSLRGLQETQYFGPGTRLLVL.

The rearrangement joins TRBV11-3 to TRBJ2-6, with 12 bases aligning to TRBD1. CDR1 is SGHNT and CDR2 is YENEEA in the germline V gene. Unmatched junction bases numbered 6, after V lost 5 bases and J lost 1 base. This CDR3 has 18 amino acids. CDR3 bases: TGTGCCAGCAGCCCGGGACAGGGGGCGCGTTCTGGGGCCAACGTCCTGACTTTC. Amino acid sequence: CASSPGQGARSGANVLTF.

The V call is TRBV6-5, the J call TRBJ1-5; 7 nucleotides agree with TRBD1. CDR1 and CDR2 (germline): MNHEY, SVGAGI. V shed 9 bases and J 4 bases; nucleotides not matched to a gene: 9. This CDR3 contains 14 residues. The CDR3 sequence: CASGRQGANQPQHF. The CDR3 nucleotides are TGTGCCAGTGGGCGACAGGGAGCAAATCAGCCCCAGCATTTT.

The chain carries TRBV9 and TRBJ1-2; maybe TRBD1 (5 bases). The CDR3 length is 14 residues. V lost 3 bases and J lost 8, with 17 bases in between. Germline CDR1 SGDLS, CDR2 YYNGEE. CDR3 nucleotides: TGTGCCAGCAGCGCTCAGGGAAGGGGTAGCGGCTACACCTTC. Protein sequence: CASSAQGRGSGYTF.

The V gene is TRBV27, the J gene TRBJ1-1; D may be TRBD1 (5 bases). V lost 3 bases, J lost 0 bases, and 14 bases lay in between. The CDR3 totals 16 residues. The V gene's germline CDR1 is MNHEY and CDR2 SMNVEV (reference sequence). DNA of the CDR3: TGTGCCAGCAGTTTTCAGGGTGGCAGGGTGAACACTGAAGCTTTCTTT. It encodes CASSFQGGRVNTEAFF.

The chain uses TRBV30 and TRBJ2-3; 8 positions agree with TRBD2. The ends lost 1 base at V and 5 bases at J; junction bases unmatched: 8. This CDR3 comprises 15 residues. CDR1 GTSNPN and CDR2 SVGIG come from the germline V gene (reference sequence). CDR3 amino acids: CAWSGRGGLGDTQYF. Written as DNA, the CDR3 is TGTGCCTGGAGTGGCCGGGGGGGGCTAGGAGATACGCAGTATTTT.

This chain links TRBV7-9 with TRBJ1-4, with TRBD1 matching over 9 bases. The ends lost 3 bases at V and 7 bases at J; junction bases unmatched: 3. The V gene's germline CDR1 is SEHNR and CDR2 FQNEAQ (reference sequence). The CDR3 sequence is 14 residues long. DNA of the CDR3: TGTGCCAGCAGCTTGGACAGGGGCTTTGAAAAACTGTTTTTT. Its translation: CASSLDRGFEKLFF.

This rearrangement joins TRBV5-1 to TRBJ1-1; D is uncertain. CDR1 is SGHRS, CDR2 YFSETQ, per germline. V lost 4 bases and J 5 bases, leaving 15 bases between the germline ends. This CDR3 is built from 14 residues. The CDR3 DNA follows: TGCGCCAGCAGCCTCTTTGAAGGAGGAACTGAAGCTTTCTTT. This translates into CASSLFEGGTEAFF.

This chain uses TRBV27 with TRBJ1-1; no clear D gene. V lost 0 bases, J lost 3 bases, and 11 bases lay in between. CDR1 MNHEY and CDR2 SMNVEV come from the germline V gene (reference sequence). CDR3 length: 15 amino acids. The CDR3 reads CASSLSSPTYTEAFF. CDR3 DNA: TGTGCCAGCAGTTTATCGTCACCCACATACACTGAAGCTTTCTTT.

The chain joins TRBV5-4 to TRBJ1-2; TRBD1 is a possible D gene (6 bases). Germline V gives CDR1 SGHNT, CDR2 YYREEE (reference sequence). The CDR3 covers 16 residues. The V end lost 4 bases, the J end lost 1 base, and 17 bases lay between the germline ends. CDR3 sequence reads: CASSRAPNRVNYGYTF. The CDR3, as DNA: TGTGCCAGCAGCCGTGCACCAAACAGGGTTAACTATGGCTACACCTTC.

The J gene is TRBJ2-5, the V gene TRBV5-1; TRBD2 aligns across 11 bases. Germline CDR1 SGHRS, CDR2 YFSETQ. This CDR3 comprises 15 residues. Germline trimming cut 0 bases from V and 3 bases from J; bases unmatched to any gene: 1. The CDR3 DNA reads TGCGCCAGCAGCTTGGTAGCGGGAGGGGAAGAGACCCAGTACTTC. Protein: CASSLVAGGEETQYF.

This CDR3 reads CASSLQREVPEQFF. The CDR3 nucleotides read TGTGCCAGCAGCTTACAACGTGAGGTTCCTGAGCAGTTCTTC. The gene calls are TRBV7-9 and TRBJ2-1; D gene uncertain. V lost 2 bases and J lost 9, with 14 bases in between. The CDR3 totals 14 residues. The germline V gene encodes CDR1 SEHNR and CDR2 FQNEAQ (reference sequence).

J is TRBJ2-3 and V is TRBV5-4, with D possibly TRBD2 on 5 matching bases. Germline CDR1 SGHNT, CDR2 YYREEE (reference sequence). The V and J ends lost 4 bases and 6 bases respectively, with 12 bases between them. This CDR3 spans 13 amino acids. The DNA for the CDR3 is TGTGCCAGCAGCCCACGACCTAGCGATACGCAGTATTTT. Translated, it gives CASSPRPSDTQYF.

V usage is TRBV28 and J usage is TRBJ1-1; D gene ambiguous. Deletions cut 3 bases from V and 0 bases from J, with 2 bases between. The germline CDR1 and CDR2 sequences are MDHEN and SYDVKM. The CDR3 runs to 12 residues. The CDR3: CASSFLNTEAFF. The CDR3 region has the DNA TGTGCCAGCAGTTTCTTGAACACTGAAGCTTTCTTT.

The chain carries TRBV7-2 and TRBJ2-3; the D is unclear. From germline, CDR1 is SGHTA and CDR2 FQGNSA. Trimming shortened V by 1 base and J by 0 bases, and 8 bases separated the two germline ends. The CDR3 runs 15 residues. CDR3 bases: TGTGCCAGCAGCTTAGTACCCAGGAGCACAGATACGCAGTATTTT. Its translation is CASSLVPRSTDTQYF.

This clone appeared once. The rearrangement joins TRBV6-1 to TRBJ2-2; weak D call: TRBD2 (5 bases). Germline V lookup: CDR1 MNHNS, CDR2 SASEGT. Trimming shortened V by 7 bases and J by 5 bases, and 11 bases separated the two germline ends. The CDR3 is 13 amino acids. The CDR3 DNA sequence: TGTGCCAGCACCGTGGGAGAAACCGGGGAGCTGTTTTTT. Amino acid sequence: CASTVGETGELFF.

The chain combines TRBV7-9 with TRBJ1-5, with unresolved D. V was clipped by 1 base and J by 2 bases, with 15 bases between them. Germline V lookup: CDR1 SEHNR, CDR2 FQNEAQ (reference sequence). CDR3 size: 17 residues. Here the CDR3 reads CASSLVGGSEGNQPQHF. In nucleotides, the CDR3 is TGTGCCAGCAGCTTAGTAGGAGGGTCGGAAGGCAATCAGCCCCAGCATTTT.

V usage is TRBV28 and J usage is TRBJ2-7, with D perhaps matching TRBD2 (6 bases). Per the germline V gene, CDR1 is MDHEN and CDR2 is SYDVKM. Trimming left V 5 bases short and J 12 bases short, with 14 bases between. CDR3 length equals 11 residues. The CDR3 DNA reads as TGTGCCAGCAGTAACCCGGGGGAGAGGTACTTC. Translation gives CASSNPGERYF.

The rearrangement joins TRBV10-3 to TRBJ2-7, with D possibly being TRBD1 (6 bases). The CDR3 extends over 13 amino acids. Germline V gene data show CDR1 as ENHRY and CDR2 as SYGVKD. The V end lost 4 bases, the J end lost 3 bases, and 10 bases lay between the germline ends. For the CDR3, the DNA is TGTGCCATCAGTGCGACAGGACTCTACGAGCAGTACTTC. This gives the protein CAISATGLYEQYF.

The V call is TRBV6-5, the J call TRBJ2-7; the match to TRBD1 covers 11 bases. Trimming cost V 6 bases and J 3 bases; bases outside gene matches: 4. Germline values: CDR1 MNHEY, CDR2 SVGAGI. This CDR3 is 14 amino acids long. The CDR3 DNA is TGTGCCAGCAGCACCGGGACAGGGGGCTACGAGCAGTACTTC. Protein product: CASSTGTGGYEQYF.

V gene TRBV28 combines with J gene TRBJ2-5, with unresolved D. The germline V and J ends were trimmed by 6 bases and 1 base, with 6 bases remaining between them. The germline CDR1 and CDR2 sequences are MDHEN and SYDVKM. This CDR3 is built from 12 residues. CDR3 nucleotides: TGTGCCAGCAGAGCCGGCCAAGAGACCCAGTACTTC. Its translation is CASRAGQETQYF.

CDR3 nucleotides: TGTGCCAGCAGCTTAGATAGAGCGTCCGGAGCTTTCTTT. Translating gives CASSLDRASGAFF. This chain joins TRBV11-2 and TRBJ1-1; D not resolved. Germline lookup yields CDR1 SGHAT and CDR2 FQNNGV. Trimming shortened V by 0 bases and J by 10 bases, and 12 bases separated the two germline ends. This CDR3 is 13 amino acids long.